The clone carrying this T cell receptor beta chain was seen a few times. Libraries were prepared by immunoSEQ multiplex PCR; TCRdb keeps only in-frame clonotypes and omits some of them. The table lists around 750,000 clones, 74% of them singletons. The record originates from a study of shared clonotypes between healthy human individuals. The source of this sequence is a young woman in good health. The sequencing sample was made of memory CD4+ T cells sorted from blood. As for subset: CD45RA-negative fraction.

CDR3 DNA sequence: TGTGCCAGCAGTGACCGCCTACCTAACATTCAGTACTTC. Encoded protein: CASSDRLPNIQYF. The V and J genes are TRBV25-1 and TRBJ2-4, with D hard to call. This CDR3 comprises 13 residues. V lost 3 bases, J lost 7 bases, and 10 bases lay in between. CDR1 is MGHDK and CDR2 is SYGVNS in the germline V gene.